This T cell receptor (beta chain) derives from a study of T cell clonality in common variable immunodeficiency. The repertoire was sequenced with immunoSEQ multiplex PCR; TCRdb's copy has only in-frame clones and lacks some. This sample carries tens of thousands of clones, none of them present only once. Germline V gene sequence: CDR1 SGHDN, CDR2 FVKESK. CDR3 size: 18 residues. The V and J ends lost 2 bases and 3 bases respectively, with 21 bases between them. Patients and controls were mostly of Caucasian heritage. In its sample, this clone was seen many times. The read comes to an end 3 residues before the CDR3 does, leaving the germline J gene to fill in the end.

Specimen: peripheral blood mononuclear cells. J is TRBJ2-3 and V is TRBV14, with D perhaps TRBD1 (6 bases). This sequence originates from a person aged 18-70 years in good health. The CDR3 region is CASSQIRYGTGSTDTQYF. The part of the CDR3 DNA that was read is TGTGCCAGCAGCCAAATTCGATACGGTACAGGGTCTACAGATACG.